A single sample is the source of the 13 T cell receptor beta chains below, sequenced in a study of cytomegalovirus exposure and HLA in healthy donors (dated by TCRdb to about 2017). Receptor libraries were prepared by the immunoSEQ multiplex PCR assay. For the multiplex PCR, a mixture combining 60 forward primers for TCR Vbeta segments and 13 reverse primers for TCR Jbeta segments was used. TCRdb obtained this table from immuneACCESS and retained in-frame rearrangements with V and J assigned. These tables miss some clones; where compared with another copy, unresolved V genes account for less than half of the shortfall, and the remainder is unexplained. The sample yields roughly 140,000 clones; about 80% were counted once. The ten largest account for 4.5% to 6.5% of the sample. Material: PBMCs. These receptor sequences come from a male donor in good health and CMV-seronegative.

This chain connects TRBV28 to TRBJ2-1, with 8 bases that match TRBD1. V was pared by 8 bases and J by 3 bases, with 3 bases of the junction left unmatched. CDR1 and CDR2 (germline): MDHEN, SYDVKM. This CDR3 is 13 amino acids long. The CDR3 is CASSTGVYNEQFF. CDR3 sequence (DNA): TGTGCCAGCTCGACAGGGGTCTACAATGAGCAGTTCTTC.

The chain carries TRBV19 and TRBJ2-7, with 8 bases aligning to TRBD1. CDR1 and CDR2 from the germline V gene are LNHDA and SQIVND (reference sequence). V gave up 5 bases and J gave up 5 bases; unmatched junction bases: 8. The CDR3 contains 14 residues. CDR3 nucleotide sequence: TGTGCCAGTAGTCTATGGACAGGGTTGGACGAGCAGTACTTC. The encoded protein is CASSLWTGLDEQYF. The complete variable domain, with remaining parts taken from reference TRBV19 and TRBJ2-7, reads DGGITQSPKYLFRKEGQNVTLSCEQNLNHDAMYWYRQDPGQGLRLIYYSQIVNDFQKGDIAEGYSVSREKKESFPLTVTSAQKNPTAFYLCASSLWTGLDEQYFGPGTRLTVT.

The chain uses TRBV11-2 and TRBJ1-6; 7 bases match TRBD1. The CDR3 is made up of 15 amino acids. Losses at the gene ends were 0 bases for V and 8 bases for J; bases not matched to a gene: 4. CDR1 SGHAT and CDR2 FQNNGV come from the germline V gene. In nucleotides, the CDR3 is TGTGCCAGCAGCTTAGAGGCAGGGGGGTATTCACCCCTCCACTTT. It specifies CASSLEAGGYSPLHF.

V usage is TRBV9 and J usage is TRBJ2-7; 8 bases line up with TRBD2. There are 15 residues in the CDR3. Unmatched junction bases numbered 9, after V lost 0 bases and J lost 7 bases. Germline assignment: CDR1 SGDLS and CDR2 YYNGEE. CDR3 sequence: CASSVDVGGAWEQYF. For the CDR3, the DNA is TGTGCCAGCAGCGTAGATGTCGGGGGGGCATGGGAGCAGTACTTC. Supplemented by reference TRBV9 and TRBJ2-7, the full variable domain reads DSGVTQTPKHLITATGQRVTLRCSPRSGDLSVYWYQQSLDQGLQFLIQYYNGEERAKGNILERFSAQQFPDLHSELNLSSLELGDSALYFCASSVDVGGAWEQYFGPGTRLTVT.

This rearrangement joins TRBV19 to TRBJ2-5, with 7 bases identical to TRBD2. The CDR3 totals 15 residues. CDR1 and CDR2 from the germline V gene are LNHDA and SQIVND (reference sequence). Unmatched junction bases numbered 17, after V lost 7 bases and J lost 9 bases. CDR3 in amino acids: CASTPGRGSRRPQYF. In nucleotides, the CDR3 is TGTGCCAGTACCCCGGGGAGGGGAAGTAGGAGACCCCAGTACTTC.

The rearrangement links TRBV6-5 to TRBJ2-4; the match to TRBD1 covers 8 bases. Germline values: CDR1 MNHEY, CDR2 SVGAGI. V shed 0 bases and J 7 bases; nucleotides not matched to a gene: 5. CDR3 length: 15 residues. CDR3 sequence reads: CASSYSPTGGNIQYF. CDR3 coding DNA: TGTGCCAGCAGTTACTCGCCCACAGGGGGGAACATTCAGTACTTC.

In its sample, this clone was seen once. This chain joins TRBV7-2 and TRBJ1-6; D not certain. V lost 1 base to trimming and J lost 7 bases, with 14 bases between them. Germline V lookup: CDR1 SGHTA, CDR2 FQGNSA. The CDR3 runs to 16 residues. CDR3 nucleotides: TGTGCCAGCAGCTTAGTACTCGGAGTGTGGAATTCACCCCTCCACTTT. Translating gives CASSLVLGVWNSPLHF.

DNA for the CDR3: TGCGCCAGCAGCTTGGAGGCGGGCTACGAGCAGTACTTC. Protein sequence: CASSLEAGYEQYF. V usage is TRBV5-1 and J usage is TRBJ2-7; maybe TRBD2 (5 bases). V was cut by 0 bases and J by 3 bases, with 7 bases left in between. Looked up from germline, CDR1 is SGHRS and CDR2 is YFSETQ. The CDR3 is 13 residues long.

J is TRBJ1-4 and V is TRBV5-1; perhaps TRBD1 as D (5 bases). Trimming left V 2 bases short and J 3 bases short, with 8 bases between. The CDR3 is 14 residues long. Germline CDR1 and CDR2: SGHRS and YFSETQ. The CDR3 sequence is CASSFGASNEKLFF. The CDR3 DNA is TGCGCCAGCAGCTTTGGGGCTTCTAATGAAAAACTGTTTTTT. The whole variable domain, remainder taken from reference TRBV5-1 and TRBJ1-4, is KAGVTQTPRYLIKTRGQQVTLSCSPISGHRSVSWYQQTPGQGLQFLFEYFSETQRNKGNFPGRFSGRQFSNSRSEMNVSTLELGDSALYLCASSFGASNEKLFFGSGTQLSVL.

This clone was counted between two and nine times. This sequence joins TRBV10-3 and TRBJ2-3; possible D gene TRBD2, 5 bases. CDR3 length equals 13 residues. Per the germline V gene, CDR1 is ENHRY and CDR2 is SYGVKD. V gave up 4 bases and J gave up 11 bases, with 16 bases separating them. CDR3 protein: CAISVNDLAGQYF. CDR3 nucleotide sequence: TGTGCCATCAGTGTTAATGACCTAGCTGGGCAGTATTTT.

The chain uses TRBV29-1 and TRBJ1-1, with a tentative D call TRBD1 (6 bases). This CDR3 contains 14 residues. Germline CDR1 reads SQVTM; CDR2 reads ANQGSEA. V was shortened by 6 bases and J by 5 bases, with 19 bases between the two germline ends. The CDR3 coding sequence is TGCAGCGTCCCAAACGACAGGCTGGGGACTGAAGCTTTCTTT. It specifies CSVPNDRLGTEAFF.

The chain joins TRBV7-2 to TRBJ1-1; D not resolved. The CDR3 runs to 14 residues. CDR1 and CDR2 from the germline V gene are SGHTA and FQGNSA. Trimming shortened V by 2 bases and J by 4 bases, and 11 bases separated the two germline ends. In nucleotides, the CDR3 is TGTGCCAGCAGCTTAATTGGCTCAGTCACTGAAGCTTTCTTT. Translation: CASSLIGSVTEAFF.

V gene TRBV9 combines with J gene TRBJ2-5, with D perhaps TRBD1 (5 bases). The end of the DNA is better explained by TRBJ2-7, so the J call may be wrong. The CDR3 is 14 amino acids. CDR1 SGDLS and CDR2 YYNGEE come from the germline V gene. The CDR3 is CASSVGTFSYEQYF. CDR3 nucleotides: TGTGCCAGCAGCGTAGGGACATTCTCCTACGAGCAGTACTTC.